The 18 T cell receptor beta chains below all came from one sample that was sequenced in a study of CD8+CD57+ T cells in acquired aplastic anemia. Both TCR beta VDJ combination and CDR3 sequence profiling were carried out. Genomic DNA was the template for this profiling. TCRdb reprocessed the reads via MiXCR and lists one record per CDR3 protein. The sample holds about 120,000 distinct CDR3 sequences, under 65% seen once. Whoever was chosen for sequencing had shown CD8+CD57+ cell expansion by flow cytometry. Sequencing was done on a sample of sorted CD4+, CD8+, or CD8+CD57+ T cells (not recorded which) from PBMCs. The receptors stem from a human donor with aplastic anemia.

The chain joins TRBV24-1 to TRBJ2-3, with a tentative D call TRBD1 (5 bases). The germline gives CDR1 KGHDR, CDR2 SFDVKD. The V gene lost 4 bases and the J gene lost 3 bases, with 19 bases spanning the gap. The CDR3 is 17 amino acids. The DNA of the CDR3 is TGTGCCACCAGTGACACTCGGATAGGGGATGTGACAGATACGCAGTATTTT. It specifies CATSDTRIGDVTDTQYF.

This clonotype showed up just a few times. The chain uses TRBV15 and TRBJ1-6; 7 bases fit TRBD1. V lost 6 bases to trimming and J lost 9 bases; unmatched junction nucleotides: 8. In germline, CDR1 is LNHNV, CDR2 YYDKDF (reference sequence). This CDR3 comprises 14 residues. For the CDR3, the DNA is TGTGCCACCAGAGGGGGGACAGAGGGTTCACCCCTCCACTTT. Amino acids: CATRGGTEGSPLHF.

There are many counts of this clonotype. This sequence joins TRBV24-1 and TRBJ2-1; TRBD2 might be the D (7 bases). Germline assignment: CDR1 KGHDR and CDR2 SFDVKD. Trimming removed 1 base from V and 4 bases from J, with 13 bases in between. This CDR3 has 16 amino acids. The CDR3 is CATSDFSSGQYNEQFF. The CDR3, as DNA: TGTGCCACCAGTGATTTCTCTAGCGGACAGTACAATGAGCAGTTCTTC.

In its sample, this clonotype was seen many times. The germline gene is not matched at one end of the junction; a read error may be the cause. The CDR3 loop is CASSLLGLEELF. Here the CDR3 DNA reads TGTGCCAGCAGTCTTCTGGGCCTAGAGGAACTCTTC. The chain links TRBV2 to TRBJ2-1, with D unclear. CDR1 SNHLY and CDR2 FYNNEI come from the germline V gene. The CDR3 covers 12 residues.

This clonotype was counted a few times. A read error may account for a junction end that differs from germline. This chain links TRBV5-4 with TRBJ2-7; no firm D call. CDR3 length: 14 residues. Germline V CDR1 and CDR2: SGHNT, YYREEE (reference sequence). CDR3 region: CAGSFKGYSYEQYF. CDR3 nucleotide sequence: TGTGCCGGCAGCTTTAAGGGCTACTCCTACGAGCAGTACTTC.

This sequence joins TRBV19 and TRBJ1-2; 7 bases line up with TRBD1. Trimming at V came to 10 bases and at J to 4 bases, leaving 9 bases not matched to a gene. This CDR3 has 13 residues. The germline CDR1 and CDR2 sequences are LNHDA and SQIVND (reference sequence). This chain's CDR3 is CATLRTGAYGYTF. For the CDR3, the DNA is TGTGCCACCCTAAGGACAGGCGCCTATGGCTACACCTTC.

V usage is TRBV2 and J usage is TRBJ2-1, with D hard to call. This CDR3 has 12 amino acids. Trimming removed 5 bases at V and 8 bases at J, with 10 bases between. Germline V gives CDR1 SNHLY, CDR2 FYNNEI. In DNA form, the CDR3 reads TGTGCCAGCAGTCTTCTAGACGATGAGCAGTTCTTC. Translated: CASSLLDDEQFF.

Note on this clonotype: The junction differs from germline at one of its ends, possibly a read error. The gene calls are TRBV15 and TRBJ1-2; D call uncertain. The CDR3 totals 14 residues. Germline loops: CDR1 LNHNV, CDR2 YYDKDF (reference sequence). CDR3 region: CATSRNVDNYGYTF. For the CDR3, the DNA is TGTGCCACCAGCAGAAACGTAGACAACTATGGCTACACCTTT.

The chain carries TRBV10-3 and TRBJ1-2, with a possible D match to TRBD1 (5 bases). The CDR3 sequence is 16 residues long. Germline V lookup: CDR1 ENHRY, CDR2 SYGVKD. V was trimmed by 4 bases and J by 7 bases, leaving 22 bases between them. The CDR3 coding sequence is TGTGCCATCAGTGGGACACCTACCGGGCCTCAGGGTGGCTACACCTTC. It is translated as CAISGTPTGPQGGYTF.

V is TRBV14 and J is TRBJ1-3; D is unresolved. The CDR3 is 14 amino acids. Looked up from germline, CDR1 is SGHDN and CDR2 is FVKESK. V lost 6 bases to trimming and J lost 4 bases, with 13 bases between them. The chain's CDR3 is CASRNSLPGNTIYF. In DNA, the CDR3 is TGTGCCAGCAGAAACAGTCTACCCGGAAACACCATATATTTT.

The chain is built from TRBV7-1 and TRBJ1-6; D remains ambiguous. TRBV7-1 is labeled an ORF, and its function is uncertain. The CDR3 extends over 12 amino acids. V dropped 5 bases and J dropped 8 bases, with 7 bases sitting between them. CDR3 loop: CASSLRDSPLHF. CDR3 DNA sequence: TGTGCCAGCAGCCTCAGAGATTCACCCCTCCACTTT.

This clonotype occurred many times. CDR3 in amino acids: CAISDEGQGRPTYEQYF. The CDR3 nucleotides read TGTGCCATCAGTGATGAGGGACAGGGGCGACCAACCTACGAGCAGTACTTC. The chain joins TRBV10-3 to TRBJ2-7, with TRBD1 matching over 10 bases. Per germline, CDR1 ENHRY and CDR2 SYGVKD. The CDR3 consists of 17 residues. J was trimmed by 2 bases and V by 3 bases; bases with no gene match: 10.

The chain is built from TRBV20-1 and TRBJ1-1; a possible D gene is TRBD1 (5 bases). There are 15 residues in the CDR3. V was clipped by 2 bases and J by 2 bases, with 15 bases between them. Germline-derived CDR1 and CDR2 are DFQATT and SNEGSKA (reference sequence). This CDR3 reads CSARTGDRSNTEAFF. CDR3 nucleotide sequence: TGCAGTGCTAGAACTGGAGACAGAAGCAACACTGAAGCTTTCTTT.

The chain is built from TRBV20-1 and TRBJ1-5, with 8 bases lining up with TRBD1. This CDR3 is built from 14 residues. V lost 6 bases and J lost 6; bases outside the gene matches: 10. Germline V gives CDR1 DFQATT, CDR2 SNEGSKA (reference sequence). The CDR3 reads CSANTGGGGQPQHF. The DNA for the CDR3 is TGCAGTGCCAATACAGGGGGTGGGGGTCAGCCCCAGCATTTT.

This chain connects TRBV10-1 to TRBJ1-1, with TRBD1 matching 7 bases. The CDR3 totals 16 residues. The trim removed 2 bases at V and 5 bases at J, leaving 11 bases unmatched. Looked up from germline, CDR1 is WNHNN and CDR2 is SYGVQD (reference sequence). The CDR3 nucleotides read TGCGCCAGCAGTGAGGACAGGGTCAAGTGGAGGACTGAAGCTTTCTTT. Its protein product is CASSEDRVKWRTEAFF.

The V gene is TRBV2, the J gene TRBJ1-1; no definite D call. Germline V gene lookup returns CDR1 SNHLY and CDR2 FYNNEI. The CDR3 runs 15 residues. With 6 bases removed from V and 6 bases from J, the gap between germline ends came to 20 bases. The CDR3 coding sequence is TGTGCCAGCAGAGAGGGTACACTTCCACGGGCTGAAGCTTTCTTT. Translating gives CASREGTLPRAEAFF.

This clonotype was seen a handful of times. The chain carries TRBV10-3 and TRBJ2-1; D unresolved. Germline loops: CDR1 ENHRY, CDR2 SYGVKD. Trimming took 7 bases from V and 7 from J, leaving 17 bases between them. The CDR3 is made up of 14 amino acids. In nucleotides, the CDR3 is TGTGCCATCAAAATTGGCCCAACTGGTAATGAGCAGTTCTTC. This translates into CAIKIGPTGNEQFF.

The chain couples TRBV7-7 to TRBJ2-7; the D gene is possibly TRBD1 (5 bases). The germline CDR1 and CDR2 sequences are SSHAT and FNYEAQ (reference sequence). Trimming took 4 bases from V and 3 from J, leaving 10 bases between them. The CDR3 consists of 13 residues. CDR3 protein: CASSSPRDYEQYF. The DNA of the CDR3 is TGTGCCAGCAGCTCGCCCAGGGACTACGAGCAGTACTTC.